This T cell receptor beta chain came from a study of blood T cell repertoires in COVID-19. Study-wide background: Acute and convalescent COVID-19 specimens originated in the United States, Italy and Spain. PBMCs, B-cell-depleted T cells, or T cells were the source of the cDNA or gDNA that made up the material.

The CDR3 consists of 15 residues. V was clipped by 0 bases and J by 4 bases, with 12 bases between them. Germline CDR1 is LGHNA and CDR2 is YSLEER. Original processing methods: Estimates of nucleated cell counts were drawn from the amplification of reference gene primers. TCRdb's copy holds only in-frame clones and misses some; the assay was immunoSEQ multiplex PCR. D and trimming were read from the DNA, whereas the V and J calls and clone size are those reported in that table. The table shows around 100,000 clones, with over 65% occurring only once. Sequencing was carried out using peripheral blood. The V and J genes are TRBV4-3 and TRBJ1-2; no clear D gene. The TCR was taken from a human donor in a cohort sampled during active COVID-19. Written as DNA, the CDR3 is TGCGCCAGCAGCCAAGACTATGGGGAGGGCTATGGCTACACCTTC. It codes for CASSQDYGEGYGYTF.